The clone carrying this T cell receptor (beta chain) showed up just a few times. Its antigen is still unknown. Moderate-to-severe activity, CAS ≥3, NOSPECS ≥4 and duration under 3 months were recorded for donors with ophthalmopathy. From fresh peripheral blood, 8.5 to 10 ml in volume, the PBMCs were obtained. The data stem from a study of Graves' ophthalmopathy and Graves' hyperthyroidism. Study-wide findings and caveats: Sensitivity of around 88% and specificity of around 80% were achieved when a 13-signature model separated ophthalmopathy from stable hyperthyroidism. It was with approximately 70% sensitivity and approximately 75% specificity that the model predicted ophthalmopathy progression.

Using RNA transcripts, the TCR beta CDR3 regions were amplified. An opening RT-PCR round employed HTBI primers and preceded a second-round multiplex PCR. TCRdb analysed the multiplex PCR reads with MiXCR anew, one entry per CDR3 protein. The sample has about 740,000 distinct CDR3 sequences, approximately 40% seen once. The CDR3 loop spans 15 amino acids. CDR1 and CDR2 (germline): LNHDA, SQIVND (reference sequence). Trimming left V 5 bases short and J 2 bases short, with 15 bases between. This TCR derives from an adult man with Graves' ophthalmopathy. J is TRBJ2-5 and V is TRBV19; tentatively, D is TRBD1 (6 bases). Sequencing was performed on peripheral blood. CDR3 in amino acids: CASSRITGMQETQYF. In DNA form, the CDR3 reads TGTGCCAGTAGTCGCATTACAGGGATGCAAGAGACCCAGTACTTC.